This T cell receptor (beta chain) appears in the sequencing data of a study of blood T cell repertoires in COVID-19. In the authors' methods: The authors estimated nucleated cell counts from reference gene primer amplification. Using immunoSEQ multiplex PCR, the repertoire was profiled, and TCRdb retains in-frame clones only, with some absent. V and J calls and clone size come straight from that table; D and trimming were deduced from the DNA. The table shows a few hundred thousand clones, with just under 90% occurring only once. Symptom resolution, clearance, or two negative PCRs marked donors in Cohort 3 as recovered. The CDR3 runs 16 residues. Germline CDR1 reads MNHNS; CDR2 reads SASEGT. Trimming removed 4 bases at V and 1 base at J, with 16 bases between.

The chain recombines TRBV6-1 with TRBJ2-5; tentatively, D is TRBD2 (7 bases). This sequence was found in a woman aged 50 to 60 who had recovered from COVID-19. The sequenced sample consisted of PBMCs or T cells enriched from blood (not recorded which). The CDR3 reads CASSVQGGTPQETQYF. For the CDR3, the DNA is TGTGCCAGCAGTGTACAGGGAGGGACCCCCCAAGAGACCCAGTACTTC.